Below, 27 T cell receptor beta chains from the same sample are listed, as sequenced in a study of neoadjuvant anti-PD-1 for oral cavity cancer. Repertoires were generated with immunoSEQ multiplex PCR, while TCRdb's copy carries only in-frame clones and drops some. The repertoire includes fewer than 20,000 clones, about 69% of them detected once, and roughly 2.8% sits in the top ten. The sample consisted of PBMCs, taken before nivolumab (anti-PD-1) treatment. The receptors were gathered from a person between 40 and 79 years old with oral cavity squamous cell carcinoma.

This clone has only a few counts. The rearrangement uses TRBV2 and TRBJ2-7; weak D call: TRBD1 (6 bases). The length of the CDR3 is 15 residues. CDR1 SNHLY and CDR2 FYNNEI come from the germline V gene. V gave up 4 bases and J gave up 0 bases, with 13 bases separating them. The CDR3 loop is CASSVSGQSSYEQYF. CDR3 DNA: TGTGCCAGCAGTGTATCTGGACAGAGCTCCTACGAGCAGTACTTC.

This clone has more than one count but fewer than ten. The rearrangement links TRBV10-1 to TRBJ2-2; 9 nucleotides align to TRBD1. V gave up 6 bases and J gave up 6 bases; unmatched junction bases: 2. Germline lookup yields CDR1 WNHNN and CDR2 SYGVQD (reference sequence). The CDR3 is made up of 13 amino acids. The CDR3 DNA sequence: TGCGCCAGCAGAGGACAGGGGCCCGGGGAGCTGTTTTTT. As protein: CASRGQGPGELFF.

This chain joins TRBV20-1 and TRBJ1-1; D unclear. Germline assignment: CDR1 DFQATT and CDR2 SNEGSKA (reference sequence). Trimming took 5 bases from V and 7 from J, leaving 11 bases between them. The CDR3 totals 11 residues. CDR3: CSASGGFEAFF. CDR3 sequence (DNA): TGCAGTGCTTCGGGTGGGTTTGAAGCTTTCTTT.

The chain uses TRBV9 and TRBJ2-3, with D possibly being TRBD1 or TRBD2 (5 bases each). Germline loops: CDR1 SGDLS, CDR2 YYNGEE. Trimming took off 0 bases at V and 5 bases at J, with 19 bases between the two ends. This CDR3 comprises 17 residues. CDR3: CASSVDPGRPQVDTQYF. As DNA, the CDR3 is TGTGCCAGCAGCGTAGACCCGGGGCGACCCCAGGTAGATACGCAGTATTTT.

This clone appeared a single time. The rearrangement joins TRBV10-2 to TRBJ2-2, with 8 bases lining up with TRBD2. Losses at the gene ends were 9 bases for V and 1 base for J; bases not matched to a gene: 4. The CDR3 contains 14 residues. Germline V gives CDR1 WSHSY, CDR2 SAAADI. DNA for the CDR3: TGCGCCAGGGCCCGGGAGGGGAACACCGGGGAGCTGTTTTTT. The encoded protein is CARAREGNTGELFF.

This clone was recorded a few times. The chain has TRBV5-1 and TRBJ2-5; D might be TRBD1 (6 bases). The CDR3 has 12 amino acids. V was cut by 7 bases and J by 0 bases, with 7 bases left in between. Germline CDR1 is SGHRS and CDR2 is YFSETQ. The CDR3 region is CASGDNQETQYF. CDR3 DNA sequence: TGCGCCAGCGGGGACAACCAAGAGACCCAGTACTTC.

The chain recombines TRBV9 with TRBJ2-1, with D hard to call. Germline loops: CDR1 SGDLS, CDR2 YYNGEE. The CDR3 has 15 residues. V was shortened by 0 bases and J by 0 bases, with 7 bases between the two germline ends. The CDR3 protein is CASSVGPGSYNEQFF. CDR3 DNA sequence: TGTGCCAGCAGCGTAGGACCAGGCTCCTACAATGAGCAGTTCTTC.

The CDR3 bases are TGTGCCAGCAGTTACACGGGGGTTGATTCACCCCTCCACTTT. Its translation: CASSYTGVDSPLHF. This chain links TRBV6-5 with TRBJ1-6, with D possibly being TRBD1 (5 bases). CDR1 MNHEY and CDR2 SVGAGI come from the germline V gene. The CDR3 loop spans 14 amino acids. V was shortened by 2 bases and J by 8 bases, with 10 bases between the two germline ends.

The chain couples TRBV29-1 to TRBJ1-5, with a possible D match to TRBD1 (5 bases). This CDR3 contains 13 residues. The V gene's germline CDR1 is SQVTM and CDR2 ANQGSEA. The ends were cut back, 7 bases at V and 7 bases at J, with 17 bases in the middle. Here the CDR3 DNA reads TGCAGCGCTAGAACAGGAGGTGGGCAGCCCCAGCATTTT. Translated, it gives CSARTGGGQPQHF.

The chain joins TRBV2 to TRBJ1-1; D is possibly TRBD1 (6 bases). Germline V gene sequence: CDR1 SNHLY, CDR2 FYNNEI. Trimming took off 7 bases at V and 2 bases at J, with 11 bases between the two ends. The CDR3 covers 13 residues. This chain's CDR3 is CASKTDRNTEAFF. The CDR3 DNA sequence: TGTGCCAGCAAGACGGACAGAAACACTGAAGCTTTCTTT.

The rearrangement links TRBV27 to TRBJ1-1; 7 nucleotides align to TRBD1. This CDR3 has 12 residues. V lost 4 bases and J lost 11; bases outside the gene matches: 7. Looked up from germline, CDR1 is MNHEY and CDR2 is SMNVEV (reference sequence). This CDR3 reads CASSSGGRVAFF. DNA for the CDR3: TGTGCCAGCAGTTCAGGGGGGCGCGTGGCTTTCTTT.

J is TRBJ2-6 and V is TRBV6-5; unclear D gene. This CDR3 is 15 amino acids long. Germline lookup yields CDR1 MNHEY and CDR2 SVGAGI. V was shortened by 2 bases and J by 2 bases, with 7 bases between the two germline ends. In DNA, the CDR3 is TGTGCCAGCAGTTACACGATAACTGGGGCCAACGTCCTGACTTTC. Protein: CASSYTITGANVLTF.

Here the CDR3 reads CASSLGEQGLGNQPQHF. CDR3 nucleotide sequence: TGCGCCAGCAGCTTGGGGGAACAGGGACTAGGCAATCAGCCCCAGCATTTT. V gene TRBV5-1 combines with J gene TRBJ1-5; possibly TRBD1 for D (6 bases). Per the germline V gene, CDR1 is SGHRS and CDR2 is YFSETQ. This CDR3 contains 17 residues. Trimming left V 0 bases short and J 2 bases short, with 15 bases between.

This clone was seen more than once but under ten times. This sequence joins TRBV30 and TRBJ2-1, with TRBD2 matching over 12 bases. From germline, CDR1 is GTSNPN and CDR2 SVGIG (reference sequence). V lost 0 bases to trimming and J lost 6 bases; unmatched junction nucleotides: 3. The CDR3 is 15 residues long. In DNA, the CDR3 is TGTGCCTGGAGTGTACAACTAGCGGGAGGCAATGAGCAGTTCTTC. Translated: CAWSVQLAGGNEQFF.

The chain has TRBV4-1 and TRBJ2-1, with 11 bases fitting TRBD2. The CDR3 runs to 17 residues. Losses at the gene ends were 0 bases for V and 6 bases for J; bases not matched to a gene: 7. The germline V gene has CDR1 MGHRA and CDR2 YSYEKL. The CDR3 loop reads CASSQDSQLAGVNEQFF. CDR3 nucleotides: TGCGCCAGCAGCCAAGATTCCCAACTAGCGGGAGTCAATGAGCAGTTCTTC.

The V and J genes are TRBV5-1 and TRBJ1-1; possible D gene TRBD1, 5 bases. This CDR3 has 14 amino acids. V dropped 5 bases and J dropped 4 bases, with 15 bases sitting between them. Germline values: CDR1 SGHRS, CDR2 YFSETQ. The CDR3 loop reads CASRATALGTEAFF. The DNA of the CDR3 is TGCGCCAGCAGGGCGACAGCATTGGGCACTGAAGCTTTCTTT. The variable domain in full, completed from reference TRBV5-1 and TRBJ1-1, reads KAGVTQTPRYLIKTRGQQVTLSCSPISGHRSVSWYQQTPGQGLQFLFEYFSETQRNKGNFPGRFSGRQFSNSRSEMNVSTLELGDSALYLCASRATALGTEAFFGQGTRLTVV.

This clone was detected once. This chain links TRBV7-9 with TRBJ2-7; 12 nucleotides match TRBD2. CDR1 and CDR2 from the germline V gene are SEHNR and FQNEAQ (reference sequence). The CDR3 is made up of 17 amino acids. V shed 1 base and J 3 bases; nucleotides not matched to a gene: 7. In DNA, the CDR3 is TGTGCCAGCAGCTTAGGACTACCGACTAGCGGGAGCTACGAGCAGTACTTC. As protein: CASSLGLPTSGSYEQYF.

This clone turned up a few times. The chain recombines TRBV2 with TRBJ2-4, with TRBD1 matching over 7 bases. The CDR3 has 13 residues. Per the germline V gene, CDR1 is SNHLY and CDR2 is FYNNEI. V was pared by 1 base and J by 9 bases, with 3 bases of the junction left unmatched. CDR3 protein: CASSEGTGIIQYF. The DNA of the CDR3 is TGTGCCAGCAGTGAAGGGACAGGAATCATTCAGTACTTC.

The V and J genes are TRBV2 and TRBJ2-1; tentatively, D is TRBD1 or TRBD2 (6 bases each). Germline CDR1 and CDR2: SNHLY and FYNNEI. The ends were cut back, 5 bases at V and 4 bases at J, with 15 bases in the middle. CDR3 length: 15 residues. The DNA of the CDR3 is TGTGCCAGCAGTCCGACCACGGGGGCTTACAATGAGCAGTTCTTC. Protein sequence: CASSPTTGAYNEQFF.

The gene calls are TRBV5-6 and TRBJ2-1; D is perhaps TRBD1 (6 bases). The length of the CDR3 is 16 residues. Between the trimmed V and J ends, which lost 4 bases and 0 bases, there was a span of 14 bases. Germline CDR1 SGHDT, CDR2 YYEEEE. The CDR3 DNA is TGTGCCAGCAGCCCCCTAACAGGGAGCTCCTACAATGAGCAGTTCTTC. It codes for CASSPLTGSSYNEQFF.

This sequence joins TRBV7-8 and TRBJ2-5, with 11 bases that match TRBD1. Germline V gene lookup returns CDR1 SGHVS and CDR2 FQNEAQ. Losses at the gene ends were 5 bases for V and 5 bases for J; bases not matched to a gene: 10. The CDR3 consists of 16 residues. CDR3 in amino acids: CASSVTGTGGTETQYF. The DNA of the CDR3 is TGTGCCAGCAGCGTAACCGGGACAGGGGGTACGGAGACCCAGTACTTC. Filled out from reference TRBV7-8 and TRBJ2-5, the complete variable domain reads GAGVSQSPRYKVAKRGQDVALRCDPISGHVSLFWYQQALGQGPEFLTYFQNEAQLDKSGLPSDRFFAERPEGSVSTLKIQRTQQEDSAVYLCASSVTGTGGTETQYFGPGTRLLVL.

Of note for this clone: The sample contains more than one DNA sequence encoding this CDR3. The chain recombines TRBV28 with TRBJ2-5; TRBD2 matches 8 bases. The CDR3 loop spans 13 amino acids. V lost 3 bases and J lost 5; bases outside the gene matches: 2. The germline V gene encodes CDR1 MDHEN and CDR2 SYDVKM. In DNA, the CDR3 is TGTGCCAGCAGTTTCTTAGCGGGGGAGACCCAGTACTTC. Its protein product is CASSFLAGETQYF.

This clone was seen more than once but under ten times. The V call is TRBV5-5, the J call TRBJ2-7; D not certain. CDR1 and CDR2 from the germline V gene are SGHKS and YYEKEE (reference sequence). This CDR3 comprises 14 residues. The germline V and J ends were trimmed by 4 bases and 2 bases, with 13 bases remaining between them. The CDR3 DNA reads TGTGCCAGCAGCCCTATTAGCCTACCCTACGAGCAGTACTTC. Its translation: CASSPISLPYEQYF.

The rearrangement links TRBV7-9 to TRBJ2-5; 8 bases line up with TRBD1. The germline V gene encodes CDR1 SEHNR and CDR2 FQNEAQ (reference sequence). Trimming cost V 5 bases and J 5 bases; bases outside gene matches: 10. This CDR3 comprises 15 residues. The CDR3 loop reads CASSTPDRGWETQYF. The CDR3 DNA follows: TGTGCCAGCAGCACTCCTGACAGGGGCTGGGAGACCCAGTACTTC.

The rearrangement uses TRBV2 and TRBJ2-2; 8 bases agree with TRBD2. V trimming: 0 bases; J trimming: 6 bases; junction bases outside the gene matches: 6. The CDR3 totals 16 residues. Germline CDR1 is SNHLY and CDR2 is FYNNEI. The CDR3 here is CASSEARGARAGELFF. The CDR3 bases are TGTGCCAGCAGTGAAGCGCGGGGGGCCAGGGCCGGGGAGCTGTTTTTT. The variable domain in full, completed from reference TRBV2 and TRBJ2-2, reads EPEVTQTPSHQVTQMGQEVILRCVPISNHLYFYWYRQILGQKVEFLVSFYNNEISEKSEIFDDQFSVERPDGSNFTLKIRSTKLEDSAMYFCASSEARGARAGELFFGEGSRLTVL.

The V gene is TRBV6-4, the J gene TRBJ2-1; D gene uncertain. CDR1 and CDR2 from the germline V gene are MRHNA and SNTAGT. This CDR3 contains 15 residues. V dropped 2 bases and J dropped 6 bases, with 14 bases sitting between them. This CDR3 is CASSDTQTLLNEQFF. In DNA form, the CDR3 reads TGTGCCAGCAGTGACACGCAGACCCTCCTCAATGAGCAGTTCTTC.

The chain uses TRBV30 and TRBJ1-5; the match to TRBD1 covers 8 bases. CDR1 is GTSNPN, CDR2 SVGIG, per germline (reference sequence). Trimming removed 0 bases from V and 7 bases from J; junction bases left unmatched: 11. CDR3 length: 16 residues. The DNA of the CDR3 is TGTGCCTGGAGTGTAAACGGCCAGGGGGCTTGGCAGCCCCAGCATTTT. As protein: CAWSVNGQGAWQPQHF.